The 31 T cell receptor beta chains listed next were all sequenced from one sample in a study of chemoradiotherapy in HPV16-positive cancers. This table comes from immunoSEQ multiplex PCR, and its TCRdb copy is limited to in-frame clones, with some not included. The sample yields fewer than 40,000 clones, roughly 88% seen once. This sample comprised blood, obtained from a patient who underwent chemoradiotherapy. Receptor source: a human donor with HPV-associated anogenital cancer.

The V and J genes are TRBV11-2 and TRBJ2-1; 12 bases agree with TRBD2. The junction had 2 bases not matched to a gene; V was cut back by 4 bases and J by 10 bases. The CDR3 runs to 13 residues. In germline, CDR1 is SGHAT, CDR2 FQNNGV. CDR3 loop: CASSYLAGGEQFF. The CDR3 bases are TGTGCCAGCAGCTACCTAGCGGGAGGGGAGCAGTTCTTC.

The chain is built from TRBV5-5 and TRBJ1-2; D may be TRBD1 (5 bases). The CDR3 spans 15 residues. The germline V gene encodes CDR1 SGHKS and CDR2 YYEKEE (reference sequence). Trimming pared 4 bases from V and 5 bases from J, leaving 18 bases between. In DNA form, the CDR3 reads TGTGCCAGCAGCATACGCGCCGGGACCGCGTATGGCTACACCTTC. Translating it yields CASSIRAGTAYGYTF.

V usage is TRBV5-4 and J usage is TRBJ2-7; D ambiguous. Germline V CDR1 and CDR2: SGHNT, YYREEE (reference sequence). This CDR3 is built from 15 residues. V dropped 3 bases and J dropped 6 bases, with 19 bases sitting between them. The CDR3 spells CASSSQQASSTEQYF. The DNA for the CDR3 is TGTGCCAGCAGCTCCCAGCAGGCGAGCTCTACCGAGCAGTACTTC.

This clone occurred a few times. The chain carries TRBV6-6 and TRBJ2-3, with 13 bases lining up with TRBD2. Germline V gene data show CDR1 as MNHNY and CDR2 as SVGAGI (reference sequence). The CDR3 contains 15 residues. Losses at the gene ends were 5 bases for V and 4 bases for J; bases not matched to a gene: 3. CDR3 protein: CASSKLAGGPDTQYF. The CDR3 bases are TGTGCCAGCAGTAAACTAGCGGGAGGGCCAGATACGCAGTATTTT.

J is TRBJ1-2 and V is TRBV11-2; a weak D match, TRBD1 (5 bases). The CDR3 runs to 17 residues. The germline V gene has CDR1 SGHAT and CDR2 FQNNGV. Trimming left V 1 base short and J 4 bases short, with 19 bases between. CDR3 protein: CASSLVYGRGMTYGYTF. CDR3 DNA: TGTGCCAGCAGCTTAGTATACGGGCGGGGGATGACCTATGGCTACACCTTC.

This rearrangement joins TRBV10-3 to TRBJ1-1; 9 bases are a match to TRBD1. The V and J ends lost 2 bases and 5 bases, in that order; junction bases with no gene match: 12. Germline CDR1 and CDR2: ENHRY and SYGVKD. This CDR3 spans 17 amino acids. In nucleotides, the CDR3 is TGTGCCATCAGTGAGCTCCCGGGACAGGGAGTTGGTACTGAAGCTTTCTTT. This gives the protein CAISELPGQGVGTEAFF.

The chain links TRBV5-1 to TRBJ2-5; D ambiguous. Trimming pared 0 bases from V and 5 bases from J, leaving 11 bases between. From germline, CDR1 is SGHRS and CDR2 YFSETQ. CDR3 length: 14 amino acids. The CDR3 coding sequence is TGCGCCAGCAGCTTGGGACATCCTCCGGAGACCCAGTACTTC. Protein: CASSLGHPPETQYF. The full variable domain, rest sourced from reference TRBV5-1 and TRBJ2-5, is KAGVTQTPRYLIKTRGQQVTLSCSPISGHRSVSWYQQTPGQGLQFLFEYFSETQRNKGNFPGRFSGRQFSNSRSEMNVSTLELGDSALYLCASSLGHPPETQYFGPGTRLLVL.

The chain has TRBV5-6 and TRBJ2-2; D unclear. V was cut by 4 bases and J by 5 bases, with 9 bases left in between. CDR3 length: 13 amino acids. Germline V lookup: CDR1 SGHDT, CDR2 YYEEEE. In DNA, the CDR3 is TGTGCCAGCAGCGGGAAAAGGACCGGGGAGCTGTTTTTT. Encoded protein: CASSGKRTGELFF.

The V and J genes are TRBV7-8 and TRBJ1-5, with 9 bases lining up with TRBD1. CDR3 length: 15 amino acids. Looked up from germline, CDR1 is SGHVS and CDR2 is FQNEAQ. V lost 4 bases and J lost 6; bases outside the gene matches: 7. The CDR3 region has the DNA TGTGCCAGCAGCTGGGGACAGGGTGGGAGTCAGCCCCAGCATTTT. It specifies CASSWGQGGSQPQHF.

V usage is TRBV5-1 and J usage is TRBJ1-6; D is undetermined. The CDR3 has 16 residues. Trimming left V 0 bases short and J 9 bases short, with 16 bases between. Germline V gene lookup returns CDR1 SGHRS and CDR2 YFSETQ. CDR3 nucleotide sequence: TGCGCCAGCAGCTTGGAGGAGGCCTCTCGGGGTTCACCCCTCCACTTT. This gives the protein CASSLEEASRGSPLHF.

This clone came up once. The chain couples TRBV5-4 to TRBJ1-2; 7 nucleotides agree with TRBD1. Germline lookup yields CDR1 SGHNT and CDR2 YYREEE (reference sequence). After removal of 1 base from V and 8 bases from J, the junction contained 8 bases not matched to a gene. This CDR3 comprises 14 residues. CDR3 region: CASSLQGVSGGYTF. CDR3 sequence (DNA): TGTGCCAGCAGCTTGCAGGGGGTTTCGGGCGGCTACACCTTC.

The rearrangement links TRBV28 to TRBJ1-2, with D unclear. This CDR3 region has 13 residues. V was shortened by 9 bases and J by 4 bases, with 15 bases between the two germline ends. The germline CDR1 and CDR2 sequences are MDHEN and SYDVKM. CDR3 amino acids: CASVQNSPYGYTF. As DNA, the CDR3 is TGTGCCAGTGTCCAGAATAGTCCCTATGGCTACACCTTC.

V and J are TRBV10-3 and TRBJ2-7; weak D call: TRBD2 (5 bases). The CDR3 extends over 13 amino acids. Germline CDR1 and CDR2: ENHRY and SYGVKD. V gave up 2 bases and J gave up 3 bases, with 8 bases separating them. The CDR3 nucleotides are TGTGCCATCAGTGAGCAAGGGAGCTACGAGCAGTACTTC. Its translation: CAISEQGSYEQYF.

This clone was observed once. The J gene is TRBJ2-2, the V gene TRBV6-5; no clear D. This CDR3 spans 14 amino acids. Germline-derived CDR1 and CDR2 are MNHEY and SVGAGI. V was trimmed by 0 bases and J by 4 bases, leaving 6 bases between them. CDR3 bases: TGTGCCAGCAGTTACTCGATGGCCACCGGGGAGCTGTTTTTT. Translating it yields CASSYSMATGELFF.

This chain joins TRBV9 and TRBJ1-2; no clear D. This CDR3 has 12 residues. Germline CDR1 SGDLS, CDR2 YYNGEE. With 3 bases removed from V and 6 bases from J, the gap between germline ends came to 9 bases. Written as DNA, the CDR3 is TGTGCCAGCAGCGGATATCAGGATGGCTACACCTTC. Translating it yields CASSGYQDGYTF.

The rearrangement joins TRBV5-5 to TRBJ2-4; TRBD1 is a possible D gene (5 bases). The germline gives CDR1 SGHKS, CDR2 YYEKEE (reference sequence). The germline V and J ends were trimmed by 2 bases and 0 bases, with 9 bases remaining between them. The CDR3 has 15 residues. The CDR3 bases are TGTGCCAGCAGCTTTCAGGGTTTAGCCAAAAACATTCAGTACTTC. Amino acid sequence: CASSFQGLAKNIQYF.

This clone has a handful of counts. V gene TRBV5-1 combines with J gene TRBJ1-1; D perhaps matches TRBD1 (6 bases). Trimming took off 1 base at V and 0 bases at J, with 16 bases between the two ends. The CDR3 is 17 residues long. CDR1 and CDR2 (germline): SGHRS, YFSETQ. The CDR3 bases are TGCGCCAGCAGCTTGCTAGGTACAGGGTCAATGAACACTGAAGCTTTCTTT. This codes for CASSLLGTGSMNTEAFF.

The chain carries TRBV29-1 and TRBJ2-7; no definite D call. V lost 1 base to trimming and J lost 1 base, with 8 bases between them. This CDR3 contains 13 residues. Germline V gene sequence: CDR1 SQVTM, CDR2 ANQGSEA. In nucleotides, the CDR3 is TGCAGCGTTGAAGGGCCAAGATCCTACGAGCAGTACTTC. It encodes CSVEGPRSYEQYF.

The genes are TRBV6-1 and TRBJ1-1; D remains unclear. From germline, CDR1 is MNHNS and CDR2 SASEGT. CDR3 length: 13 amino acids. The V end lost 7 bases, the J end lost 0 bases, and 9 bases lay between the germline ends. CDR3 residues: CASNGNMNTEAFF. CDR3 DNA sequence: TGTGCCAGCAACGGTAACATGAACACTGAAGCTTTCTTT.

This clone has just a few counts. This rearrangement joins TRBV19 to TRBJ1-2; possible D gene TRBD1, 5 bases. This CDR3 has 14 amino acids. The germline V gene encodes CDR1 LNHDA and CDR2 SQIVND (reference sequence). V was trimmed by 0 bases and J by 2 bases, leaving 7 bases between them. The DNA of the CDR3 is TGTGCCAGTAGTATAGACGCAGGGAACTATGGCTACACCTTC. Residues: CASSIDAGNYGYTF.

The sample holds a few counts of this clone. The chain recombines TRBV7-6 with TRBJ1-5; D unclear. V lost 5 bases, J lost 7 bases, and 15 bases lay in between. This CDR3 has 14 residues. Germline CDR1 reads SGHVS; CDR2 reads FNYEAQ. CDR3 DNA: TGTGCCAGCAGCAAGGGCCAAATCGGGCAGCCCCAGCATTTT. The encoded protein is CASSKGQIGQPQHF.

The chain has TRBV7-2 and TRBJ2-7, with D maybe TRBD2 (6 bases). The germline CDR1 and CDR2 sequences are SGHTA and FQGNSA. V lost 6 bases and J 1 base, leaving 16 bases between the germline ends. The CDR3 is 15 amino acids. The CDR3 spells CASSPPGTWSYEQYF. CDR3 bases: TGTGCCAGCAGTCCACCCGGGACTTGGTCCTACGAGCAGTACTTC. Variable domain in full (rest from reference TRBV7-2 and TRBJ2-7): GAGVSQSPSNKVTEKGKDVELRCDPISGHTALYWYRQSLGQGLEFLIYFQGNSAPDKSGLPSDRFSAERTGGSVSTLTIQRTQQEDSAVYLCASSPPGTWSYEQYFGPGTRLTVT.

The rearrangement links TRBV28 to TRBJ2-7, with TRBD2 as a possible D gene (6 bases). The CDR3 is 16 amino acids. Deletions cut 9 bases from V and 1 base from J, with 22 bases between. Germline CDR1 is MDHEN and CDR2 is SYDVKM. CDR3 sequence (DNA): TGTGCCAGTCAGGTAGGAGGGGCGGGTAGGTCCTACGAGCAGTACTTC. This encodes CASQVGGAGRSYEQYF.

The chain joins TRBV5-5 to TRBJ2-1; 7 bases map to TRBD2. CDR1 and CDR2 from the germline V gene are SGHKS and YYEKEE (reference sequence). Trimming removed 7 bases from V and 8 bases from J; junction bases left unmatched: 15. The CDR3 extends over 15 amino acids. The CDR3 reads CASRPSAGATYEQFF. The CDR3 DNA reads TGTGCCAGCCGACCGTCCGCGGGAGCTACCTATGAGCAGTTCTTC. Variable domain in full (rest from reference TRBV5-5 and TRBJ2-1): DAGVTQSPTHLIKTRGQQVTLRCSPISGHKSVSWYQQVLGQGPQFIFQYYEKEERGRGNFPDRFSARQFPNYSSELNVNALLLGDSALYLCASRPSAGATYEQFFGPGTRLTVL.

The J gene is TRBJ1-1, the V gene TRBV6-5; D gene unclear. Germline V gene sequence: CDR1 MNHEY, CDR2 SVGAGI. CDR3 length equals 14 residues. Trimming took off 5 bases at V and 4 bases at J, with 14 bases between the two ends. The CDR3 region is CASSVSGLGTEAFF. CDR3 DNA: TGTGCCAGCAGTGTCAGCGGGCTAGGCACTGAAGCTTTCTTT.

V and J are TRBV11-2 and TRBJ1-2; D is perhaps TRBD1 (5 bases). This CDR3 is built from 13 residues. From germline, CDR1 is SGHAT and CDR2 FQNNGV. Trimming pared 4 bases from V and 7 bases from J, leaving 13 bases between. CDR3 coding DNA: TGTGCCAGCAGCTCCGGGACGCTTCTTGGCTACACCTTC. Its translation is CASSSGTLLGYTF.

V usage is TRBV11-1 and J usage is TRBJ2-7; TRBD1 matches at 7 bases. Germline V gives CDR1 SGHAT, CDR2 FQDESV (reference sequence). Losses at the gene ends were 2 bases for V and 1 base for J; bases not matched to a gene: 5. This CDR3 comprises 15 residues. The DNA for the CDR3 is TGTGCCAGCAGCTTAAAGGGGGCAGGTTCCTACGAGCAGTACTTC. Encoded protein: CASSLKGAGSYEQYF.

The chain carries TRBV2 and TRBJ1-2, with 7 positions matching TRBD1. Per the germline V gene, CDR1 is SNHLY and CDR2 is FYNNEI. The V gene end was trimmed by 6 bases and the J gene end by 8 bases; junction bases not matched to a gene: 15. The CDR3 contains 15 residues. The CDR3 loop reads CASRPQTGEQGGYTF. The CDR3 coding sequence is TGTGCCAGCAGACCCCAAACAGGGGAACAAGGAGGCTACACCTTC.

DNA of the CDR3: TGTGCCAGCAGCAAAAGGAGGGGGAGGAACACTGAAGCTTTCTTT. It yields the protein CASSKRRGRNTEAFF. The V and J genes are TRBV21-1 and TRBJ1-1. TRBV21-1 is marked as a pseudogene. The CDR3 loop spans 15 amino acids.

This chain uses TRBV11-2 with TRBJ1-6, with 9 positions matching TRBD1. The CDR3 is 13 residues long. Germline V gives CDR1 SGHAT, CDR2 FQNNGV. The V and J ends lost 5 bases and 15 bases, in that order; junction bases with no gene match: 8. The CDR3 region is CASSPSWDRVLHF. The CDR3 DNA follows: TGTGCCAGCAGCCCTAGTTGGGACAGGGTCCTCCACTTT.

The V gene is TRBV12-5, the J gene TRBJ1-2, with D possibly matching TRBD1 (5 bases). Trimming left V 2 bases short and J 1 base short, with 11 bases between. Germline V CDR1 and CDR2: LGHNT, FRNRAP. This CDR3 has 15 amino acids. The CDR3 protein is CASGLPRDGNYGYTF. The DNA for the CDR3 is TGTGCTAGTGGTTTGCCCCGGGACGGTAACTATGGCTACACCTTC. Supplemented by reference TRBV12-5 and TRBJ1-2, the full variable domain reads DARVTQTPRHKVTEMGQEVTMRCQPILGHNTVFWYRQTMMQGLELLAYFRNRAPLDDSGMPKDRFSAEMPDATLATLKIQPSEPRDSAVYFCASGLPRDGNYGYTFGSGTRLTVV.